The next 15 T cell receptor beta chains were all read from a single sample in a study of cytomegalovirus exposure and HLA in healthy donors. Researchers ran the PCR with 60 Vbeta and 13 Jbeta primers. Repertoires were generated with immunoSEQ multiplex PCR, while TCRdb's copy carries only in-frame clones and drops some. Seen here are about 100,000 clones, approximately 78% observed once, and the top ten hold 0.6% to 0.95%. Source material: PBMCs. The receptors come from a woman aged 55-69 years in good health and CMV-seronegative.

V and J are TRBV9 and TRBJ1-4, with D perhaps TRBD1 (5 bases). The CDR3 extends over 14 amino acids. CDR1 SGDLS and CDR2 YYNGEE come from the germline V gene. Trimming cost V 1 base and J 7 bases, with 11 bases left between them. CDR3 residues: CASSVSGGSEKLFF. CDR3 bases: TGTGCCAGCAGCGTAAGTGGGGGGAGTGAAAAACTGTTTTTT.

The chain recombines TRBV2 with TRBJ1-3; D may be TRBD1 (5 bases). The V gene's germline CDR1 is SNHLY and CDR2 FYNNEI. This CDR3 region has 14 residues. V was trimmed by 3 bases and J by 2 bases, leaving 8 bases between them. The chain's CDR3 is CASSDQGPGNTIYF. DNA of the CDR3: TGTGCCAGCAGTGATCAGGGTCCTGGAAACACCATATATTTT.

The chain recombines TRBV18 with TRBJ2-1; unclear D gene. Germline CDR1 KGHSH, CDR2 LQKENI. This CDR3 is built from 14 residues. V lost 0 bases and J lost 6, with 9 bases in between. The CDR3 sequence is CASSPPQPLNEQFF. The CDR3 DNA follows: TGTGCCAGCTCACCACCACAGCCTCTCAATGAGCAGTTCTTC.

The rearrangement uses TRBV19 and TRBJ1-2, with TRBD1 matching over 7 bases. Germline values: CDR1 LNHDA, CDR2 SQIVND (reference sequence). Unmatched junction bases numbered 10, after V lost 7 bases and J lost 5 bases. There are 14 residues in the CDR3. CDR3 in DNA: TGTGCCAGTACCTCATCCGGGACAGTTTATGGCTACACCTTC. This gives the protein CASTSSGTVYGYTF.

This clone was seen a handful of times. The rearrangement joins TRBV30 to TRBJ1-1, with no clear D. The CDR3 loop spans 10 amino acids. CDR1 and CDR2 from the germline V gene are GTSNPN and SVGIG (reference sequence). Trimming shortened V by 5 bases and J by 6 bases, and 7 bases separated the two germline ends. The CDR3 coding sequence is TGTGCCTGGGTACATCCTGAAGCTTTCTTT. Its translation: CAWVHPEAFF.

CDR3 amino acids: CASRTGQGTGNTIYF. CDR3 bases: TGTGCCAGCCGGACCGGACAGGGGACTGGAAACACCATATATTTT. The rearrangement uses TRBV2 and TRBJ1-3, with 9 bases fitting TRBD1. Germline-derived CDR1 and CDR2 are SNHLY and FYNNEI. The ends lost 8 bases at V and 2 bases at J; junction bases unmatched: 7. The CDR3 is 15 residues long.

CDR3 sequence reads: CASSYEGGRNYGYTF. CDR3 DNA: TGTGCCAGCAGTTACGAGGGGGGGCGGAACTATGGCTACACCTTC. J is TRBJ1-2 and V is TRBV6-5, with TRBD1 as a possible D gene (6 bases). In germline, CDR1 is MNHEY, CDR2 SVGAGI. This CDR3 has 15 residues. V was trimmed by 2 bases and J by 2 bases, leaving 12 bases between them.

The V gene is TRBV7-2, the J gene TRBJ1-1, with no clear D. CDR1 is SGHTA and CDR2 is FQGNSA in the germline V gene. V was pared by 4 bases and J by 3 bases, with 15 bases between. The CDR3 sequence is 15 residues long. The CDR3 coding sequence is TGTGCCAGCAGCTATCGTAGACGGGTAGACACTGAAGCTTTCTTT. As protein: CASSYRRRVDTEAFF.

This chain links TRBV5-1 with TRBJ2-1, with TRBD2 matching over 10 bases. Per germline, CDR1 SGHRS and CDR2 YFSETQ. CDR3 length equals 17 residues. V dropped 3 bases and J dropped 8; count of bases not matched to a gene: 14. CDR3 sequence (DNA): TGCGCCAGCAGCTACGGGACTAGCGTACTACAGATCGATGAGCAGTTCTTC. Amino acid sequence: CASSYGTSVLQIDEQFF.

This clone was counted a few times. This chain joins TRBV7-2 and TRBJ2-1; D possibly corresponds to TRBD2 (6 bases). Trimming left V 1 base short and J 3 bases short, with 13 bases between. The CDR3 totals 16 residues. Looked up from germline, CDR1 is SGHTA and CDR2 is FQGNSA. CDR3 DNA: TGTGCCAGCAGCTTAGGGGGTAGCGGTCTCTACAATGAGCAGTTCTTC. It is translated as CASSLGGSGLYNEQFF.

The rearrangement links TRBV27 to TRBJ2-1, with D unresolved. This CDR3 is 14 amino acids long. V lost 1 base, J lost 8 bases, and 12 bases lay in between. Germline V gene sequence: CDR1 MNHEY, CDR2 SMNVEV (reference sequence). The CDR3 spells CASSLWYGDDEQFF. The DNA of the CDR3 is TGTGCCAGCAGTTTATGGTATGGAGACGATGAGCAGTTCTTC.

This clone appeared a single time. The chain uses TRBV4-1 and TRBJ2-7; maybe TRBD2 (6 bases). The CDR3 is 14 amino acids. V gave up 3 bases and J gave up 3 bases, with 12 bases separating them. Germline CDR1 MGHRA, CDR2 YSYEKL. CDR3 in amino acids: CASSQRDGNYEQYF. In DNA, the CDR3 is TGCGCCAGCAGCCAGCGGGACGGGAACTACGAGCAGTACTTC.

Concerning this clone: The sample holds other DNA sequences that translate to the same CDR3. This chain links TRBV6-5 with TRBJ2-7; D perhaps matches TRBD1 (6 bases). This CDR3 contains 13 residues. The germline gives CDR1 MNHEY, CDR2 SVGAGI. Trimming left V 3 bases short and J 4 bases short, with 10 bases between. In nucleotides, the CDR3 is TGTGCCAGCAGTTATTCCACAGGGTACGAGCAGTACTTC. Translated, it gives CASSYSTGYEQYF.

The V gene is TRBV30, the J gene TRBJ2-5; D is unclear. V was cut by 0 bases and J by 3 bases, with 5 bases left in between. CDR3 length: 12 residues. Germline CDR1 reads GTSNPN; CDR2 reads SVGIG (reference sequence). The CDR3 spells CAWSVNKETQYF. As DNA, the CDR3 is TGTGCCTGGAGTGTAAATAAAGAGACCCAGTACTTC.

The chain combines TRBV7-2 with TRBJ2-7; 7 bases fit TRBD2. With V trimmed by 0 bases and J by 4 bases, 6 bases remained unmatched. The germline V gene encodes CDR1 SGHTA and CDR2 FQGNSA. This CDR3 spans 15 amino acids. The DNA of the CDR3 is TGTGCCAGCAGCTTAGCGGGAGGGCCGGATTACGAGCAGTACTTC. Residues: CASSLAGGPDYEQYF.